Reported below is one T cell receptor beta chain. Its antigen is undetermined. TCR sequencing used cDNA made by reverse transcription of extracted RNA. Only in-frame clones appear in the TCRdb table, and some are missing; sequencing was by immunoSEQ multiplex PCR. The sample carries 190,000 or so clones, approximately 60% recorded once. The CDR3 length is 13 residues. The V end was cut by 5 bases, the J end by 0 bases, with 10 bases between. In germline, CDR1 is SQVTM, CDR2 ANQGSEA. This entry belongs to a study of CD8+ T cells in alopecia areata. Study context: Scalp area affected, as a percentage, set the severity score of treated patients.

Treatment meaning: oral pan-JAK inhibitor, 5-10 mg twice daily. Whole-study results and caveats: Scalp clonality, along with expanded CD8+ clones among the top 100, was significantly decreased by tofacitinib. Throughout tofacitinib, many expanded lesional clones continued to persist in scalp and blood.

This clonotype originated in a human donor with alopecia areata. The V call is TRBV29-1, the J call TRBJ1-1; D is ambiguous. Material: CD4+ T cells sorted from blood, obtained at week 4, from a patient treated with tofacitinib. CDR3 nucleotide sequence: TGCAGCGTTACCAAGGAGGTGAACACTGAAGCTTTCTTT. Translating it yields CSVTKEVNTEAFF.